This TCR beta chain came from a study of blood T cell repertoires in COVID-19. About the study: Samples taken during acute and convalescent COVID-19 were collected in the United States, Italy and Spain.

This CDR3 is built from 16 residues. Germline-derived CDR1 and CDR2 are MDHEN and SYDVKM. V was pared by 5 bases and J by 5 bases, with 11 bases of the junction left unmatched. In the original processing: Nucleated cell counts were estimated from reference gene primer amplification. The table came from immunoSEQ multiplex PCR; TCRdb's copy has only in-frame clones and leaves some out. That table is the source of V, J and clone size, and D and trimming were worked out from the DNA. Of roughly 400,000 clones listed, approximately 90% are singletons. The study recruited people aged roughly 18 to 89 years across approximately 23 US areas. Donors in Cohort 3 counted as recovered after two negative PCRs, clearance, or symptom resolution.

The rearrangement links TRBV28 to TRBJ2-1, with 8 bases aligning to TRBD2. Sequencing was performed on PBMCs or T cells enriched from blood (not recorded which). The TCR was taken from a woman aged 50 to 60 who had recovered from COVID-19. DNA for the CDR3: TGTGCCAGCAGTCCCCCGATAGCGGGGAAAAACAATGAGCAGTTCTTC. Translating it yields CASSPPIAGKNNEQFF.